This T cell receptor (beta chain) was captured by sequencing in a study of blood T cell repertoires in COVID-19. Trimming removed 6 bases at V and 4 bases at J, with 15 bases between. CDR1 KGHSH and CDR2 LQKENI come from the germline V gene. The CDR3 consists of 14 residues. TCRdb's table, derived via immunoSEQ multiplex PCR, lists solely in-frame clones and lacks some. The table records about 270,000 clones, 75% to 90% of them present only once. Sequences were obtained from PBMCs or T cells enriched from blood (not recorded which). This clonotype originated in a woman between 18 and 30 years old who had recovered from COVID-19. The V gene is TRBV18, the J gene TRBJ1-1, with TRBD1 as a possible D gene (5 bases). CDR3 nucleotide sequence: TGTGCCAGCTCTACCCAGGGAGGAGCCACTGAAGCTTTCTTT. Translating gives CASSTQGGATEAFF.